Here is one T cell receptor (beta chain) with its context. No antigen is known for it. This sample is drawn from a study of OX40 agonist ivuxolimab in advanced cancers. About the study: Patients received intravenous ivuxolimab every 2 weeks at 0.01 to 10 mg/kg. Whole-study findings and limits: Some nonresponders also had low normalized T-cell clonal expansion.

Germline assignment: CDR1 MNHNY and CDR2 SVGAGI (reference sequence). The CDR3 covers 14 residues. V lost 0 bases, J lost 5 bases, and 10 bases lay in between. Assay used: immunoSEQ multiplex PCR; TCRdb lists only in-frame clones, some missing. This table has about 80,000 clones, roughly 81% appearing once. The sequence was collected from an adult with an advanced solid tumor such as melanoma, head and neck, liver or kidney cancer. This chain links TRBV6-6 with TRBJ2-5, with D possibly TRBD1 on 5 matching bases. This specimen was CD4+ or CD8+ T cells sorted from blood, taken in a trial of the OX40 agonist ivuxolimab. CDR3 DNA sequence: TGTGCCAGCAGTTACTCGAAGGGGCGGGAGACCCAGTACTTC. This sequence encodes CASSYSKGRETQYF.